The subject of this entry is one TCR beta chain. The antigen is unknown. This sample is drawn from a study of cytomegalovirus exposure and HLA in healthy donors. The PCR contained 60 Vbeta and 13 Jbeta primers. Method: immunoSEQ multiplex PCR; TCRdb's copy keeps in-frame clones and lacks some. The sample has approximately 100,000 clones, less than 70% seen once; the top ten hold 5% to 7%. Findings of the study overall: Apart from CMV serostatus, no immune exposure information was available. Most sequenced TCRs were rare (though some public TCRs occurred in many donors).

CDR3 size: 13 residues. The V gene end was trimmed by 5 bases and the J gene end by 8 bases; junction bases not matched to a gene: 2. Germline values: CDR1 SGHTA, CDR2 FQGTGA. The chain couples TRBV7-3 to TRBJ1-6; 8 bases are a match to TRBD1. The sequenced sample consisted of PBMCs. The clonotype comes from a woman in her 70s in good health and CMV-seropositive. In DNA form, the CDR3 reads TGTGCCAGCAGCCCGACAGGGGATTCACCCCTCCACTTT. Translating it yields CASSPTGDSPLHF.